This T cell receptor beta chain appears in the sequencing data of a study of early T cells in non-severe SARS-CoV-2 infection. Turning to the study itself: Sequenced bulk RNA came from whole blood that was unsorted, and chains were unpaired.

Researchers attached unique molecular identifiers to individual cDNA molecules. In TCRdb, the 5' RACE reads were re-called with MiXCR into one record per CDR3 protein. The sample holds 80,000 or so distinct CDR3 sequences; about an eighth are singletons and the top ten take 3%. Findings and limits, study-wide: Missing private and CD4 specificities, VDJdb matching favored anti-spike CD8 responses.

On this clonotype itself: Its antigen is not known.

The sequencing input was whole blood. This TCR came from an adult who was a healthcare worker with PCR-confirmed SARS-CoV-2 infection or an uninfected control (not recorded which).

The CDR3 DNA reads as TGTGCCAGCAGTTTAAGGGCAGGTTATGGCTACACCTTC. Its protein product is CASSLRAGYGYTF. The rearrangement uses TRBV28 and TRBJ1-2; D gene ambiguous. This CDR3 comprises 13 residues. Germline V lookup: CDR1 MDHEN, CDR2 SYDVKM. Trimming removed 2 bases at V and 5 bases at J, with 9 bases between.